This section outlines one T cell receptor (beta chain) sequence together with its context. This entry is derived from a study of blood T cell repertoires in COVID-19. This CDR3 region has 14 residues. CDR1 is GTSNPN and CDR2 is SVGIG in the germline V gene (reference sequence). The V gene lost 8 bases and the J gene lost 0 bases, with 14 bases spanning the gap. Original data processing: How many nucleated cells were present was estimated from reference gene primer amplification. Assay: immunoSEQ multiplex PCR; the TCRdb copy retains only in-frame clones and omits some. V, J and clone size were drawn from that table, and D and trimming were deduced from the DNA. Of just under 150,000 clones in the sample, approximately 84% are singletons; the top ten hold approximately 2.5%.

Sequenced input: peripheral blood. This chain connects TRBV30 to TRBJ1-3; D call uncertain. This clonotype was obtained from a human donor with acute or convalescent COVID-19. The donor label of this sample is uncertain. CDR3 in amino acids: CAGAPGFSGNTIYF. The CDR3 DNA is TGTGCCGGAGCTCCGGGTTTCTCTGGAAACACCATATATTTT.